This T cell receptor (beta chain) was identified in a study of T-cell reconstitution after alpha-beta-depleted transplantation in children. The CDR3 loop spans 14 amino acids. CDR1 and CDR2 (germline): DFQATT, SNEGSKA (reference sequence). V dropped 3 bases and J dropped 3; count of bases not matched to a gene: 5. Unique molecular identifiers were used to barcode this TCRbeta library. TCRdb re-analysed the PCR reads in MiXCR, keeping a single row per CDR3 protein. This table holds about 540,000 distinct CDR3 sequences, roughly 27% found once. The clonotype was recovered from a boy in the first two years of life with Wiskott-Aldrich syndrome, due to receive a stem cell transplant. The chain employs TRBV20-1 and TRBJ2-5, with TRBD1 matching over 9 bases. The source material was PBMCs, sampled before TCRalphabeta/CD19-depleted stem cell transplant. The CDR3 DNA reads as TGCAGTGCTAGCCGGACAGGGGCTAAAGAGACCCAGTACTTC. Translated: CSASRTGAKETQYF.